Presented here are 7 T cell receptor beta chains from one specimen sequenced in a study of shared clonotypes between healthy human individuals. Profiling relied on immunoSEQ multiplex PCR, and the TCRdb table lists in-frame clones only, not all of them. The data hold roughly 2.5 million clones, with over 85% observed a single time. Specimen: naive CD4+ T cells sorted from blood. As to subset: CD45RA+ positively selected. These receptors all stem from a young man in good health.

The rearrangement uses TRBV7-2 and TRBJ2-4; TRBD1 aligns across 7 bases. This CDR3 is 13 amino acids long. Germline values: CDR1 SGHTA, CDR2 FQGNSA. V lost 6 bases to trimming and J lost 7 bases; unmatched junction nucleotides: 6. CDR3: CASSPDRDNIQYF. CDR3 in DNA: TGTGCCAGCAGTCCAGACAGGGATAACATTCAGTACTTC.

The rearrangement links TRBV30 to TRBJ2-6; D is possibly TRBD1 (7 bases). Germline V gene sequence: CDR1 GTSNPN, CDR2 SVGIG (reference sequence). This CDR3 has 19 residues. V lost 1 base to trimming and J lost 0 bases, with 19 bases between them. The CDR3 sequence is CAWSGRGPFIRSGANVLTF. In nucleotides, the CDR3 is TGTGCCTGGAGTGGGAGGGGGCCCTTTATTCGCTCTGGGGCCAACGTCCTGACTTTC.

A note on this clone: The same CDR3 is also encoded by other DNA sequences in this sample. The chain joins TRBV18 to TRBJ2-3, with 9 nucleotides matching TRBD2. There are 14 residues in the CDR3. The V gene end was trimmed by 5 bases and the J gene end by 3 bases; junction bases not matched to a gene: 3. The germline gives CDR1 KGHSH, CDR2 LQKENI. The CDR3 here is CASSGTSSTDTQYF. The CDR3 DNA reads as TGTGCCAGCTCAGGGACTAGCAGTACAGATACGCAGTATTTT.

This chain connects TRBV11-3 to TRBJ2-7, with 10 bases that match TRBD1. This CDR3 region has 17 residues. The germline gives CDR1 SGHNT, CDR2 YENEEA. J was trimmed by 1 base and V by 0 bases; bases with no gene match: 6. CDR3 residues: CASSLDLGTGVSYEQYF. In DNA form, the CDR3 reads TGTGCCAGCAGCTTAGATTTGGGGACAGGGGTTTCCTACGAGCAGTACTTC. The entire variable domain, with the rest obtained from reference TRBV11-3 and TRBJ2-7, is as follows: EAGVVQSPRYKIIEKKQPVAFWCNPISGHNTLYWYLQNLGQGPELLIRYENEEAVDDSQLPKDRFSAERLKGVDSTLKIQPAELGDSAVYLCASSLDLGTGVSYEQYFGPGTRLTVT.

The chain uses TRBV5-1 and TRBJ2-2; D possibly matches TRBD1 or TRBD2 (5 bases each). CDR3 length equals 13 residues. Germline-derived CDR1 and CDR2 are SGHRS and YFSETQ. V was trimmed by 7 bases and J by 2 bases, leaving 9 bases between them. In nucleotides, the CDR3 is TGCGCCAGCGGGACCTTAAACACCGGGGAGCTGTTTTTT. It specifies CASGTLNTGELFF.

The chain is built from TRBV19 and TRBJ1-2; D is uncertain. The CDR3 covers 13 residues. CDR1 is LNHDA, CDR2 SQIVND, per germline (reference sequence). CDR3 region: CASKGQANYGYTF. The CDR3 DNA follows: TGTGCTTCAAAAGGGCAGGCGAACTATGGCTACACCTTC.

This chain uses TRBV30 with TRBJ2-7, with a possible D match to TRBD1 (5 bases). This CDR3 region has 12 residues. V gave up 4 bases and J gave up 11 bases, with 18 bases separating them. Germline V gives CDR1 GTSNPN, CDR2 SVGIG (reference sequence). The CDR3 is CAWKQTAPPKYF. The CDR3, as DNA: TGTGCCTGGAAACAGACAGCCCCCCCGAAGTACTTC.